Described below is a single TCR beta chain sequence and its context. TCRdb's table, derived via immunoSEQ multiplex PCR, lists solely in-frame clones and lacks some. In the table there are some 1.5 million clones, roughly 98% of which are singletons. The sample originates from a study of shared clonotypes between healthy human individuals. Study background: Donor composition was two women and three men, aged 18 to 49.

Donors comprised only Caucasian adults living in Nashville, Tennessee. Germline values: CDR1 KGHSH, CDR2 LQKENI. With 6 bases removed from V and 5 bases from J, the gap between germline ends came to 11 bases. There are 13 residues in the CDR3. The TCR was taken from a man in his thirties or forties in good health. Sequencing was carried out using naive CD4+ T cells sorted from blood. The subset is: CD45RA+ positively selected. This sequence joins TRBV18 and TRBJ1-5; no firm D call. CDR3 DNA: TGTGCCAGCTCTCTCGACACATATCAGCCCCAGCATTTT. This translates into CASSLDTYQPQHF.